This paragraph covers one TCR beta chain sequence. The beta constant-region primer was an equimolar mix of two oligonucleotides covering TRBC1 and TRBC2. The ligated cDNA underwent four PCR rounds using SP2 and nested alpha and beta constant-region primers. A single record per CDR3 protein comes from TCRdb applying MiXCR to the UMI-ligation and nested PCR reads. There are 120,000 or so distinct CDR3 sequences in the sample; 35% to 40% occur only once, and 0.8% to 1% lies in the top ten. This specimen comes from a study of naive and memory T cell subsets. Germline CDR1 MNHEY, CDR2 SMNVEV (reference sequence). There are 15 residues in the CDR3. With 6 bases removed from V and 2 bases from J, the gap between germline ends came to 15 bases.

The chain is built from TRBV27 and TRBJ2-3; tentative D call: TRBD1 (6 bases). This clonotype was sampled from a human donor in good health. Sequenced sample: central memory CD4+ T cells from blood. The CDR3 sequence: CASSRGTTNTDTQYF. The CDR3 DNA is TGTGCCAGCAGCCGAGGGACAACCAACACAGATACGCAGTATTTT.